The present T cell receptor (beta chain) was sequenced within a study of blood T cell repertoires in COVID-19 (dated by TCRdb to 2018 to 2020). About the investigation overall: Collaborator samples came from the United States, Italy and Spain and covered acute and convalescent phases of COVID-19. The material from the prospective study consisted of cDNA or gDNA derived from T cells, B-cell-depleted T cells, or PBMCs. Sample metadata almost always included a de-identified subject ID, COVID-19 status, age in years and sex. Where available, HLA class I and class II types were taken from metadata supplied by the sample provider and were not determined by assay-based typing. Deeply sampled blood TCRbeta repertoires from subjects exposed to, actively infected with, or recovered from COVID-19 were included in the dataset. The repertoires were made available in a free public database intended to serve as a resource for research on the immune response to SARS-CoV-2. The samples were drawn from two sources: the first 160 participants of the ongoing ImmuneRACE study, and about 1,300 subjects contributed by 6 global collaborators.

Points on this clone: The antigen it binds to is not known. It has no much larger one-base neighbor in the sample; base qualities were not kept.

TCRbeta CDR3 regions were amplified from genomic DNA by means of the immunoSEQ Assay, a bias-controlled multiplex PCR. The paper's processing steps were these. The number of nucleated cells in each sample was estimated by amplification of reference gene primers within the assay. To quantify the absolute abundance of each unique TCRbeta CDR3 rearrangement, sequence reads were collapsed and filtered. Productive Simpson clonality was computed per sample as the square root of Simpson's diversity index over productive rearrangements. TCRdb limited this immuneACCESS table to in-frame rearrangements with V and J called. A share of clones is missing; checked studies link under half to unresolved V genes, and the rest is unexplained. The V and J calls and clone size come from that table; D and trimming were worked out from the DNA. Counted in this sample were under 250,000 clones; almost 85% of them appeared once. The ten largest clonotypes hold around 10% of the sample.

In the prospective study, participants were about 18 to 95 years old, resided in 20 to 30 geographic areas of the United States, and were enrolled through a virtual design. To assign participants to cohorts, the prospective study relied on clinical history that participants themselves reported in a screening survey and a study questionnaire. Mobile phlebotomists in the prospective study collected whole blood, serum and a nasopharyngeal or oropharyngeal swab from every participant. Additional blood draws and questionnaires over an approximately 2-month period could optionally be provided by prospective study participants. Before DNA extraction, blood samples from the prospective study were shipped at room temperature or frozen. Study-wide findings and limitations: How much clinical and demographic metadata was included differed by source and by participant, and the metadata was provided uncurated.

Sequenced input: PBMCs or T cells enriched from blood (not recorded which). This sequence originates from a woman aged 45-59 years with acute COVID-19.

The nucleotide sequence is given as TGTGCCAGCAGCCAAGATAGTTGTTGGGGGGTAATCTACGAGCAGTACTTC. It translates to CASSQDSCWGVIYEQYF. The chain joins TRBV3-1 (or the pseudogene TRBV3-2) to TRBJ2-7; TRBD2 is a weak D gene call, 6 bases matching. The germline ends are 18 bases apart after V is trimmed by 0 bases and J by 3 bases. From the germline V gene (reference sequence), CDR1 is LGHDT and CDR2 is YNNKEL. The CDR3 measures 17 amino acids from cysteine to phenylalanine. Only the CDR3 DNA is retained, 51 bases long and in frame from the first base.